This TCR beta chain appears in the sequencing data of a study of T cell responses to AZD1222 COVID-19 vaccine. Study findings and constraints: In all cases, repertoires were sampled only after the peak T cell response.

The CDR3 spans 15 residues. V trimming: 6 bases; J trimming: 7 bases; junction bases outside the gene matches: 9. Per germline, CDR1 SQVTM and CDR2 ANQGSEA. Some clones are missing from TCRdb's copy, which holds only in-frame ones; the method was immunoSEQ multiplex PCR. The sample has some 150,000 clones; approximately 85% are singletons. On this clone itself: Its target is unknown.

The genes are TRBV29-1 and TRBJ2-1; 13 bases fit TRBD2. The TCR was taken from an adult in good health. The sample consisted of peripheral blood, taken on day 0 of AZD1222 vaccination. CDR3 bases: TGCAGCGTGGCCGGGACTAGCGGGGTATGGAATGAGCAGTTCTTC. It encodes CSVAGTSGVWNEQFF.